This TCR beta chain is drawn from a study of blood T cell repertoires in COVID-19. On the study more broadly: The samples span acute and convalescent COVID-19 from the United States, Italy and Spain. PBMCs, B-cell-depleted T cells, or T cells were the source of the cDNA or gDNA that made up the material.

The CDR3 is made up of 11 amino acids. Germline lookup yields CDR1 LNHDA and CDR2 SQIVND (reference sequence). With 10 bases removed from V and 6 bases from J, the gap between germline ends came to 12 bases. In the original processing: The assay estimated nucleated cells by amplifying reference gene primers. Clones were read by immunoSEQ multiplex PCR, and TCRdb kept only the in-frame ones, dropping some. V, J and clone size are those of that table, while D and trimming were read from the DNA. The sample carries hundreds of thousands of clones, 86% recorded once. The Seattle site enrolled patients during active infection and followed them longitudinally.

This TCR was recovered from a woman between 65 and 79 years old with COVID-19, enrolled during active disease. This chain links TRBV19 with TRBJ1-2; D not resolved. The sample was peripheral blood. The CDR3 sequence: CATRLGDGYTF. The CDR3 nucleotides read TGTGCCACCAGACTCGGGGATGGCTACACCTTC.